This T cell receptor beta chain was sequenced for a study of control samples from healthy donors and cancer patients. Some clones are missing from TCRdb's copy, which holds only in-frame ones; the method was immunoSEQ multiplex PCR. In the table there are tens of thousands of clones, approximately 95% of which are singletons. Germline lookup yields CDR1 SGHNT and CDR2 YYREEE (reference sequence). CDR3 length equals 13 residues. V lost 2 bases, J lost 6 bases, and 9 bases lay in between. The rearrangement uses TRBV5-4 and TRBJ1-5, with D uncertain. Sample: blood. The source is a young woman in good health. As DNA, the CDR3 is TGTGCCAGCAGCTTCACACCGGGTCAGCCCCAGCATTTT. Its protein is CASSFTPGQPQHF.